The sequence of this T cell receptor beta chain was determined in a study of siplizumab effects on memory and regulatory T cells (dated by TCRdb to about 2019). In terms of the full investigation: The study looked at the effect of siplizumab, an anti-CD2 antibody, on alloreactive T-cell subsets in allogeneic mixed lymphocyte reactions made from human PBMCs.

As for this clone: No cognate antigen has been identified for it. Base qualities were left out, and no much larger clone turns up one base away.

Library prep was done by the immunoSEQ multiplex PCR assay. Some 1.1 x 10^5 TCR templates per sample were assayed on the deep sequencing platform. Genomic DNA extracted from sorted T cells was used for TCRbeta CDR3 sequencing. Per the original workflow: The R programming language was used for clonal analysis of the TCRbeta CDR3 data. Comparing unstimulated samples against CFSE-low samples taken after the reaction was how alloreactive CD4+ and CD8+ clones were defined. Regulatory or non-regulatory origin of alloreactive CD4+ clones was assigned by matching sequences to the sorted unstimulated Treg and non-Treg repertoires. Sourced from immuneACCESS, this table was stored by TCRdb with only in-frame sequences that have V and J called. A share of the clones is absent; for the studies checked, an unresolved V gene accounts for under half, and the remainder has no known explanation. The DNA gave D and trimming, while V, J and clone size come from that table. For this sample there are 90,000 to 140,000 clones; about 93% appear just once. Around 0.32% of the sample is held by the ten biggest clonotypes.

Sorted unstimulated T cells and proliferating T cells recovered from mixed lymphocyte reactions underwent TCRbeta CDR3 sequencing. Fresh whole blood from fewer than 12 HLA-typed healthy donors was used to isolate PBMCs. Paper-wide results and their limitations: Compared with memory T cells, unstimulated naive T cells appeared more diverse, and naive cells seemed to make a substantial contribution to the alloresponse. In reactions with siplizumab, an average of approximately 69% of mappable alloreactive CD4+ clones were Treg-derived, compared with roughly 26% in control reactions. The cumulative frequency of alloreactive sequences traceable to unstimulated CD4+ memory T cells was significantly reduced by siplizumab. Because sequences below about 10^-5 frequency were poorly captured, only a minor fraction of alloreactive clones could be mapped to unstimulated subsets. Whether proliferating Tregs from siplizumab cultures were suppressive was not functionally confirmed. Roughly 80-97% of proliferating CD4+ or CD8+ clones could not be assigned a naive or memory phenotype.

Sequencing used CD4+ T cells sorted from blood. The sequence came from a human donor in good health.

The DNA sequence follows: TGTGCCAGCAGCCAAGATGGGGGGAATAGCCCCAACAATGAGCAGTTCTTC. It is translated as CASSQDGGNSPNNEQFF. In this chain, TRBV4-2 is recombined with TRBJ2-1; matching of 6 bases hints at TRBD2 as the D gene. According to the germline V gene, CDR1 reads LGHNA and CDR2 reads YNFKEQ. V loses 0 bases of germline sequence and J loses 5 bases, and the interval between the two ends is 17 bases. The CDR3 goes from the cysteine to the phenylalanine over 17 residues. The DNA shown is the 51-base CDR3, in frame from base 1.